This T cell receptor (beta chain) emerged from a study of PD-1 blockade in classical Hodgkin lymphoma. About the study: On a schedule of every 2 weeks, patients received nivolumab 3 mg/kg intravenously. Notes on the study in general: Prior to therapy, complete responders displayed diversity much like that of newly diagnosed patients. Newly diagnosed patients were reported to exhibit reduced baseline TCR diversity relative to healthy donors.

Points on this clone: Its antigen is not identified.

Germline V gene lookup returns CDR1 SGHTA and CDR2 FQGNSA. J lost 6 bases, V lost 4 bases, and 7 bases had no gene match. The CDR3 extends over 16 amino acids. Each and every patient relapsed after autologous stem cell transplantation, and patients got differing brentuximab vedotin exposure. When best responses were assessed, they were complete response, partial response or progressive disease. Using immunoSEQ multiplex PCR, the repertoire was profiled, and TCRdb retains in-frame clones only, with some absent. Among 20,000 to 25,000 clones listed, more than 80% were seen once. This TCR was sampled from a human donor with classical Hodgkin lymphoma. V is TRBV7-2 and J is TRBJ2-2; 11 bases line up with TRBD2. The sequences come from peripheral blood mononuclear cells (PBMCs), collected before the second cycle of nivolumab. In nucleotides, the CDR3 is TGTGCCAGCAGCTGGAGACTAGCGGGGCTACCCGGGGAGCTGTTTTTT. Amino acids: CASSWRLAGLPGELFF.